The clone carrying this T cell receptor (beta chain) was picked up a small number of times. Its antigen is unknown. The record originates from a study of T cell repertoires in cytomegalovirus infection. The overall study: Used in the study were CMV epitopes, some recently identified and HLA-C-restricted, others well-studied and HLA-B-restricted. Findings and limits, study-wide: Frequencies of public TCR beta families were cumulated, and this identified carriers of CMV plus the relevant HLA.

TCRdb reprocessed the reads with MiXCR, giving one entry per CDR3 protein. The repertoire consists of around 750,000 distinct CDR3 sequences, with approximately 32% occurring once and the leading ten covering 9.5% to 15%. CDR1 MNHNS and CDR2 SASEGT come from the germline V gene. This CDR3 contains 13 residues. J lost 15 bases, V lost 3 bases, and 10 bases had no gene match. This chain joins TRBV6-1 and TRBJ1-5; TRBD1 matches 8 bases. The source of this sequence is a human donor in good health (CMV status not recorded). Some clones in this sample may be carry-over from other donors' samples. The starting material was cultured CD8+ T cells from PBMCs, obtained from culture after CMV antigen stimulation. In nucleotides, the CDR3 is TGTGCCAGCAGTGATTGGGACAGGTTCACGCTGCATTTT. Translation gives CASSDWDRFTLHF.